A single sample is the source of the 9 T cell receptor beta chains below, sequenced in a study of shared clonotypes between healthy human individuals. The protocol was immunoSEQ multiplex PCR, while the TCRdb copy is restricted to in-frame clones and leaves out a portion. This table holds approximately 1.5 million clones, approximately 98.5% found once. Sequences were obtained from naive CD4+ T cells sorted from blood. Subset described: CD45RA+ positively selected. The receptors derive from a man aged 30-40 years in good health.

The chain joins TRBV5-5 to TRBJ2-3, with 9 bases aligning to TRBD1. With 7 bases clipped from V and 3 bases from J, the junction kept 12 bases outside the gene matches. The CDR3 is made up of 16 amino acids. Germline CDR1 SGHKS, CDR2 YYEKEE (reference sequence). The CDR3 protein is CASASTGTGRTDTQYF. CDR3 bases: TGTGCCAGCGCTTCTACCGGGACAGGGAGGACAGATACGCAGTATTTT. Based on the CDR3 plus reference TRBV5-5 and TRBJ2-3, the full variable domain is DAGVTQSPTHLIKTRGQQVTLRCSPISGHKSVSWYQQVLGQGPQFIFQYYEKEERGRGNFPDRFSARQFPNYSSELNVNALLLGDSALYLCASASTGTGRTDTQYFGPGTRLTVL.

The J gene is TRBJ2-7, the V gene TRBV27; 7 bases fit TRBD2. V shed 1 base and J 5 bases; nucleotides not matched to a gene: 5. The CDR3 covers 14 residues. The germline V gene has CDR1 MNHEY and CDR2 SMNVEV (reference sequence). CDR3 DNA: TGTGCCAGCAGTTTATACTGGGGGGGGGACGAGCAGTACTTC. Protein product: CASSLYWGGDEQYF.

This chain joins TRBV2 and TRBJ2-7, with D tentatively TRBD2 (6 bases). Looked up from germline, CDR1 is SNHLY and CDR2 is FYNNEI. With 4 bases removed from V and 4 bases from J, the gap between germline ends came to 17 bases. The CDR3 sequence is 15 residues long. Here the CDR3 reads CASSVGSSGLYEQYF. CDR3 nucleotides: TGTGCCAGCAGTGTCGGTTCGAGCGGGCTTTACGAGCAGTACTTC.

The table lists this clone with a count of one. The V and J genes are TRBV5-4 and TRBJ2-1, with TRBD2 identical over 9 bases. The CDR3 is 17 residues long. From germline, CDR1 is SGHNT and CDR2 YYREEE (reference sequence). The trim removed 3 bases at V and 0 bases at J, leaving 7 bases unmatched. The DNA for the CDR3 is TGTGCCAGCAGCTCCCTAGCGGGAATCAACTCCTACAATGAGCAGTTCTTC. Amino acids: CASSSLAGINSYNEQFF.

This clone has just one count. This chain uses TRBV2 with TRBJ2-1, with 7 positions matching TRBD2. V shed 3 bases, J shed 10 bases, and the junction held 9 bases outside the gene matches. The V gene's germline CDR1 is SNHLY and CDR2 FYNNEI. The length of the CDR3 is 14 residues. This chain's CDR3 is CASSDGRERGEQFF. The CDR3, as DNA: TGTGCCAGCAGTGATGGGCGGGAGAGAGGGGAGCAGTTCTTC.

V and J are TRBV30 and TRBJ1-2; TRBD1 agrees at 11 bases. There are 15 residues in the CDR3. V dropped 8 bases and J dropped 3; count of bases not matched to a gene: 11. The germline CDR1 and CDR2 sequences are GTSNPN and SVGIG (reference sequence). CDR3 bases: TGTGCCAAAGATCCGGGACAGGGGGTCCACTATGGCTACACCTTC. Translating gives CAKDPGQGVHYGYTF.

This CDR3 reads CATSRDPGFGNTIYF. CDR3 in DNA: TGTGCCACCAGCAGAGATCCGGGTTTTGGAAACACCATATATTTT. The gene calls are TRBV15 and TRBJ1-3; no reliable D call. The ends were cut back, 0 bases at V and 3 bases at J, with 9 bases in the middle. From germline, CDR1 is LNHNV and CDR2 YYDKDF (reference sequence). The CDR3 totals 15 residues.

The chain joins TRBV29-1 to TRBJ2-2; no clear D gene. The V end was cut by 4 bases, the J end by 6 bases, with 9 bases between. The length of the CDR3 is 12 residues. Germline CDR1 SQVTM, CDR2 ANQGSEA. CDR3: CSVVSSPGELFF. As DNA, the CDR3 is TGCAGCGTTGTTAGCAGCCCCGGGGAGCTGTTTTTT.

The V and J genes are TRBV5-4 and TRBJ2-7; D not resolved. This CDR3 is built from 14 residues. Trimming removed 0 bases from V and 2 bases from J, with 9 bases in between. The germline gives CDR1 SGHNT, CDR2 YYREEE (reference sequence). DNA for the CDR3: TGTGCCAGCAGCTTGGCGAGCGCCACCTACGAGCAGTACTTC. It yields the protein CASSLASATYEQYF.